This T cell receptor beta chain was captured by sequencing in a study of blood T cells in healthy people across ages. As for this clonotype: What it recognizes is unknown.

The CDR3 loop spans 13 amino acids. In germline, CDR1 is DFQATT, CDR2 SNEGSKA (reference sequence). Trimming cost V 5 bases and J 3 bases, with 13 bases left between them. Whole-study findings and limits: Any conclusive comparison of naive versus antigen-experienced cells was prevented by using unsorted PBMCs.

Healthy Caucasians from Russia aged about 6 to 90 served as donors. The total RNA that was extracted per sample amounted to at least 5.5 micrograms. Next came a second PCR, run for about 6 to 11 cycles, which used a sample-barcoded 5' primer along with a J-beta primer mix. From the 5' RACE reads, TCRdb called clonotypes with MiXCR, one entry per CDR3 protein. Of about a million distinct CDR3 sequences in the sample, 51% were seen once. The rearrangement joins TRBV20-1 to TRBJ1-1; D might be TRBD1 (6 bases). This sequence was found in a woman in her sixties or seventies in good health. Sequenced material: blood. The CDR3, as DNA: TGCAGTGCTTACAGGGTTGAGGACACTGAAGCTTTCTTT. This sequence encodes CSAYRVEDTEAFF.